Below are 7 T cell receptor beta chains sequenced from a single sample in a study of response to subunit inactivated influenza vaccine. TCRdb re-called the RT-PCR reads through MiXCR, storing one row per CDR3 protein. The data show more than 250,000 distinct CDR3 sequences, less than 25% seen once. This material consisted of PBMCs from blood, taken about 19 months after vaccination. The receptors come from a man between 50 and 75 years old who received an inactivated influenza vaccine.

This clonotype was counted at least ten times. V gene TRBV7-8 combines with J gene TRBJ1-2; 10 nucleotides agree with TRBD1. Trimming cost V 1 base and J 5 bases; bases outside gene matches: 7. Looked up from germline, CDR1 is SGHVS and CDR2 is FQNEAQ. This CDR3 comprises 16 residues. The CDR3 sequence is CASSLEGTGDRYGYTF. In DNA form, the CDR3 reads TGTGCCAGCAGCTTAGAAGGGACAGGGGATCGATATGGCTACACCTTC. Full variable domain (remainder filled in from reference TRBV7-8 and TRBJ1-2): GAGVSQSPRYKVAKRGQDVALRCDPISGHVSLFWYQQALGQGPEFLTYFQNEAQLDKSGLPSDRFFAERPEGSVSTLKIQRTQQEDSAVYLCASSLEGTGDRYGYTFGSGTRLTVV.

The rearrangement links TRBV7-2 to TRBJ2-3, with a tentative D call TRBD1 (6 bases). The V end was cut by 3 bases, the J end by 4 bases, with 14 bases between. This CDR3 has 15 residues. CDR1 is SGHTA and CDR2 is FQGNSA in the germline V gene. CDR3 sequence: CASSLKPGAPDTQYF. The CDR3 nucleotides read TGTGCCAGCAGCTTGAAACCAGGGGCCCCAGATACGCAGTATTTT.

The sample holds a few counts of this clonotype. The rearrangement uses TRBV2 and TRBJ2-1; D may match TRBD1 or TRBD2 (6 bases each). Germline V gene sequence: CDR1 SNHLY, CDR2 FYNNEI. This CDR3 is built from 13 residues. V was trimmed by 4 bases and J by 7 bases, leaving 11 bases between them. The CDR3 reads CASSGGASNEQFF. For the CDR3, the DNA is TGTGCCAGCAGTGGGGGGGCATCGAATGAGCAGTTCTTC. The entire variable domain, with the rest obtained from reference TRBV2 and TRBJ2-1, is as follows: EPEVTQTPSHQVTQMGQEVILRCVPISNHLYFYWYRQILGQKVEFLVSFYNNEISEKSEIFDDQFSVERPDGSNFTLKIRSTKLEDSAMYFCASSGGASNEQFFGPGTRLTVL.

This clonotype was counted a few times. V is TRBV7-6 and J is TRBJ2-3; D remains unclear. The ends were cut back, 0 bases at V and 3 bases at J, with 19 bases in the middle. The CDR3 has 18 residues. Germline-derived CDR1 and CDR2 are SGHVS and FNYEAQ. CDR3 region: CASSLAIVDKIQTDTQYF. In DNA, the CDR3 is TGTGCCAGCAGCTTAGCGATAGTTGACAAAATTCAAACAGATACGCAGTATTTT.

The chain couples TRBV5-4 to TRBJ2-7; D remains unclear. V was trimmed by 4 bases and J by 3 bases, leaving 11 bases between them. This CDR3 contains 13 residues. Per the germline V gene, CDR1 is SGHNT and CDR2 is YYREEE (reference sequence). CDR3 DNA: TGTGCCAGCAGCACCTACGCCGGCTACGAGCAGTACTTC. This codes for CASSTYAGYEQYF.

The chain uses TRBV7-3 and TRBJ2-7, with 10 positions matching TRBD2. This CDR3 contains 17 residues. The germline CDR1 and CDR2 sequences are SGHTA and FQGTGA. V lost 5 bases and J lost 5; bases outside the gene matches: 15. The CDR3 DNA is TGTGCCAGCAGCCCTACCGCTAGCGGGAGTAGAAATGACGAGCAGTACTTC. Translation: CASSPTASGSRNDEQYF.

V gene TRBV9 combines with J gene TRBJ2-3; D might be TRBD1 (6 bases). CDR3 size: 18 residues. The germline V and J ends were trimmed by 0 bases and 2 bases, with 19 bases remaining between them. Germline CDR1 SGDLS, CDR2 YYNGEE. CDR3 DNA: TGTGCCAGCAGCGTAGCACGGGGTGGGGGACACTTCACAGATACGCAGTATTTT. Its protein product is CASSVARGGGHFTDTQYF.